This T cell receptor (beta chain) was observed in a study of identical twins. Notes on the study in general: With abundant cord blood beta clonotypes, insertions were fewer; memory repertoires showed no such pattern. Twin pairs' shared out-of-frame alpha sequences were enriched in low generation probability.

TCRdb fed the 5' RACE reads into MiXCR, producing one record per CDR3 protein. The sample contains about 470,000 distinct CDR3 sequences, 20% to 30% of which appear only once. This CDR3 comprises 15 residues. Per germline, CDR1 SQVTM and CDR2 ANQGSEA. Germline trimming cut 0 bases from V and 8 bases from J; bases unmatched to any gene: 10. Everyone who donated was a healthy Caucasian. In the case of this clonotype: The antigen is not known.

The same sample was also used in a study of T cells expressing NK-cell markers.

The rearrangement joins TRBV29-1 to TRBJ2-1, with 7 bases lining up with TRBD2. Sequencing was done on a sample of CD4+ T cells sorted from blood. The receptor was derived from a woman between 18 and 29 years old in good health. The CDR3 DNA follows: TGCAGCGTTGAAGAGGTAGCGGGTAGTATCGATGAGCAGTTCTTC. This sequence encodes CSVEEVAGSIDEQFF.